This TCR beta chain was recovered during a study of T cells after yellow fever vaccination. Regarding the study as a whole: Abundant bulk-population clonotypes could contaminate the FACS-sorted repertoires. At approximately 95% for CD4 and approximately 89% for CD8, most primary-vaccination clones showed up again after the booster.

TCRdb reanalysed the 5' RACE reads using MiXCR and keeps one entry per CDR3 protein. The sample lists some 220,000 distinct CDR3 sequences; 3% to 3.5% were seen once. This clonotype was recorded many times. The antigen is undetermined. V was cut by 6 bases and J by 8 bases, with 11 bases left in between. The CDR3 is 11 residues long. From germline, CDR1 is DFQATT and CDR2 SNEGSKA (reference sequence). The gene calls are TRBV20-1 and TRBJ2-1, with unresolved D. The sequence came from a man aged 18 to 35 who received the YFV17D yellow fever vaccine. The material sequenced was CD4+ T cells sorted from PBMCs, taken 10 days after the yellow fever booster vaccination. The CDR3 is CSASEWDEQFF. CDR3 DNA: TGCAGTGCCAGTGAGTGGGATGAGCAGTTCTTC.